Described below is a single T cell receptor (beta chain) sequence and its context. This sample was taken from a study of blood T cell repertoires in COVID-19. Study-wide background: There were acute and convalescent COVID-19 samples, and they came from the United States, Italy and Spain.

Source study methods: The authors estimated nucleated cell counts from reference gene primer amplification. Profiled with immunoSEQ multiplex PCR; TCRdb holds only in-frame clones, not every one. That table is the source of V, J and clone size, and D and trimming were worked out from the DNA. The profile shows 110,000 or so clones, around nine tenths of them singletons. The V gene lost 2 bases and the J gene lost 4 bases, with 8 bases spanning the gap. CDR1 is MNHEY and CDR2 is SMNVEV in the germline V gene (reference sequence). CDR3 length equals 13 residues. Sequencing was done on a sample of peripheral blood. This clonotype originated in a woman in her seventies who had recovered from COVID-19. This rearrangement joins TRBV27 to TRBJ1-2; D ambiguous. CDR3 amino acids: CASSLEPGYGYTF. CDR3 coding DNA: TGTGCCAGCAGTTTAGAACCGGGCTATGGCTACACCTTC.